Below, 29 T cell receptor beta chains from the same sample are listed, as sequenced in a study of cytomegalovirus exposure and HLA in healthy donors. TCRdb keeps only in-frame clones here, not all; method: immunoSEQ multiplex PCR. The table lists some 140,000 clones, 86% of them singletons. The sample taken for sequencing was PBMCs. All receptors come from a man aged 18 to 30 in good health and CMV-seronegative.

The V gene is TRBV7-2, the J gene TRBJ1-2; 9 bases align to TRBD1. The V gene end was trimmed by 5 bases and the J gene end by 5 bases; junction bases not matched to a gene: 0. CDR1 and CDR2 (germline): SGHTA, FQGNSA. CDR3 size: 12 residues. CDR3 residues: CASSDRGYGYTF. DNA for the CDR3: TGTGCCAGCAGCGACAGGGGGTATGGCTACACCTTC.

The rearrangement links TRBV5-5 to TRBJ1-1, with D unclear. This CDR3 region has 11 residues. Germline V CDR1 and CDR2: SGHKS, YYEKEE (reference sequence). The V gene lost 3 bases and the J gene lost 11 bases, with 11 bases spanning the gap. The CDR3 protein is CASSSLGYAFF. The CDR3 bases are TGTGCCAGCAGCTCTCTCGGTTACGCTTTCTTT.

This chain links TRBV7-9 with TRBJ1-2; tentative D call: TRBD1 (5 bases). CDR1 SEHNR and CDR2 FQNEAQ come from the germline V gene (reference sequence). There are 15 residues in the CDR3. V lost 1 base and J 2 bases, leaving 11 bases between the germline ends. This CDR3 is CASSLDIRGNYGYTF. DNA of the CDR3: TGTGCCAGCAGCTTAGATATCCGGGGGAACTATGGCTACACCTTC.

This clone has a handful of counts. The chain couples TRBV6-1 to TRBJ1-1; TRBD1 might be the D (6 bases). The CDR3 runs to 14 residues. Germline CDR1 reads MNHNS; CDR2 reads SASEGT. V lost 1 base, J lost 6 bases, and 12 bases lay in between. The CDR3 reads CASSEDRTAAEAFF. Written as DNA, the CDR3 is TGTGCCAGCAGTGAAGATAGGACAGCGGCTGAAGCTTTCTTT.

The chain couples TRBV5-6 to TRBJ2-7; 7 positions match TRBD2. The CDR3 runs 14 residues. CDR1 SGHDT and CDR2 YYEEEE come from the germline V gene. V shed 7 bases and J 0 bases; nucleotides not matched to a gene: 7. The DNA for the CDR3 is TGTGCCAGCTCCCCTAGCGGTAGCTCCTACGAGCAGTACTTC. Translating gives CASSPSGSSYEQYF.

The rearrangement joins TRBV28 to TRBJ2-7, with D possibly matching TRBD2 (6 bases). This CDR3 has 14 amino acids. V was cut by 2 bases and J by 3 bases, with 11 bases left in between. The germline gives CDR1 MDHEN, CDR2 SYDVKM. The CDR3 protein is CASSLVAGSYEQYF. CDR3 DNA sequence: TGTGCCAGCAGTTTAGTAGCCGGGAGCTACGAGCAGTACTTC.

The rearrangement links TRBV25-1 to TRBJ2-5; 8 nucleotides line up with TRBD1. The length of the CDR3 is 18 residues. J gave up 1 base and V 1 base, and 11 bases lay outside the gene matches. Germline lookup yields CDR1 MGHDK and CDR2 SYGVNS. This chain's CDR3 is CASSELTSVDRAQETQYF. In DNA, the CDR3 is TGTGCCAGCAGTGAATTAACCTCGGTGGACAGGGCCCAAGAGACCCAGTACTTC.

This sequence joins TRBV2 and TRBJ1-1; D uncertain. Germline CDR1 is SNHLY and CDR2 is FYNNEI. The CDR3 consists of 12 residues. Between the trimmed V and J ends, which lost 4 bases and 0 bases, there was a span of 3 bases. CDR3 in DNA: TGTGCCAGCAGTGTAGTGAACACTGAAGCTTTCTTT. Protein: CASSVVNTEAFF. The full variable domain, rest sourced from reference TRBV2 and TRBJ1-1, is EPEVTQTPSHQVTQMGQEVILRCVPISNHLYFYWYRQILGQKVEFLVSFYNNEISEKSEIFDDQFSVERPDGSNFTLKIRSTKLEDSAMYFCASSVVNTEAFFGQGTRLTVV.

The chain carries TRBV4-1 and TRBJ2-7, with 9 positions matching TRBD1. This CDR3 comprises 16 residues. J was trimmed by 5 bases and V by 3 bases; bases with no gene match: 11. The germline CDR1 and CDR2 sequences are MGHRA and YSYEKL. The CDR3 nucleotides read TGCGCCAGCAGCCATGACACCGGGACAGGGATACACGAGCAGTACTTC. Amino acids: CASSHDTGTGIHEQYF.

This clone appeared once. The chain couples TRBV2 to TRBJ1-3; 7 nucleotides agree with TRBD1. V lost 8 bases, J lost 0 bases, and 1 base stayed unmatched. Germline V gene sequence: CDR1 SNHLY, CDR2 FYNNEI. This CDR3 has 13 residues. Here the CDR3 DNA reads TGTGCCAGCGGGACAGACTCTGGAAACACCATATATTTT. It specifies CASGTDSGNTIYF.

J is TRBJ1-1 and V is TRBV25-1; D is uncertain. The ends were cut back, 2 bases at V and 0 bases at J, with 7 bases in the middle. This CDR3 has 14 residues. The germline gives CDR1 MGHDK, CDR2 SYGVNS. The CDR3 DNA reads TGTGCCAGCAGTGAACAGGCATTGAACACTGAAGCTTTCTTT. It codes for CASSEQALNTEAFF.

J is TRBJ2-2 and V is TRBV7-9; a weak D match, TRBD1 (5 bases). V shed 7 bases and J shed 1 base, with 13 bases lying between them. The CDR3 runs to 15 residues. Germline V gives CDR1 SEHNR, CDR2 FQNEAQ (reference sequence). DNA for the CDR3: TGTGCCAGCACCGATTACGACAGGAACACCGGGGAGCTGTTTTTT. It is translated as CASTDYDRNTGELFF.

The rearrangement joins TRBV19 to TRBJ2-2; 8 bases line up with TRBD1. V gave up 3 bases and J gave up 6 bases; unmatched junction bases: 6. The CDR3 contains 15 residues. Looked up from germline, CDR1 is LNHDA and CDR2 is SQIVND (reference sequence). CDR3 coding DNA: TGTGCCAGTAGTATCGGCAGGGGGCTGGCCGGGGAGCTGTTTTTT. Translation: CASSIGRGLAGELFF.

This rearrangement joins TRBV9 to TRBJ2-2; perhaps TRBD2 as D (6 bases). Germline CDR1 SGDLS, CDR2 YYNGEE. This CDR3 spans 17 amino acids. Trimming shortened V by 3 bases and J by 4 bases, and 19 bases separated the two germline ends. CDR3 nucleotide sequence: TGTGCCAGCAGCGCCCACCGGGGGACTGGAATCACCGGGGAGCTGTTTTTT. Its protein is CASSAHRGTGITGELFF.

The chain uses TRBV7-8 and TRBJ2-7; TRBD1 might be the D (5 bases). The V gene lost 4 bases and the J gene lost 1 base, with 11 bases spanning the gap. Germline V gene lookup returns CDR1 SGHVS and CDR2 FQNEAQ. This CDR3 has 14 residues. For the CDR3, the DNA is TGTGCCAGCAGCTACAGACAGTCTTCCTACGAGCAGTACTTC. This gives the protein CASSYRQSSYEQYF.

V usage is TRBV7-9 and J usage is TRBJ2-5, with TRBD1 matching over 10 bases. Looked up from germline, CDR1 is SEHNR and CDR2 is FQNEAQ (reference sequence). The CDR3 length is 12 residues. The V and J ends lost 11 bases and 3 bases, in that order; junction bases with no gene match: 3. This CDR3 is CAGTGVEETQYF. DNA for the CDR3: TGTGCCGGGACAGGGGTAGAAGAGACCCAGTACTTC.

V usage is TRBV6-4 and J usage is TRBJ2-7, with a weak D call TRBD1 (5 bases). Deletions cut 11 bases from V and 2 bases from J, with 31 bases between. CDR1 MRHNA and CDR2 SNTAGT come from the germline V gene. The CDR3 spans 18 residues. The CDR3 coding sequence is TGTGCCCGACAGCCTCACCGGTACCGCTCCTTCACCCCCTACGAGCAGTACTTC. It translates to CARQPHRYRSFTPYEQYF.

The chain is built from TRBV5-1 and TRBJ2-5; 13 nucleotides align to TRBD2. Germline V gene data show CDR1 as SGHRS and CDR2 as YFSETQ. The J segment lost 5 bases and the V segment lost 4 bases, leaving 8 bases of the junction unmatched. The CDR3 runs 16 residues. CDR3 protein: CASSGGLAGRGETQYF. CDR3 coding DNA: TGCGCCAGCAGCGGGGGACTAGCGGGGCGCGGGGAGACCCAGTACTTC.

The CDR3 DNA is TGTGCCAGCTCACCAGCGATTTCATCTGCGGCGGGGGGGCTCTACGAGCAGTACTTC. Encoded protein: CASSPAISSAAGGLYEQYF. The rearrangement joins TRBV18 to TRBJ2-7; 9 positions match TRBD2. Trimming cost V 2 bases and J 3 bases; bases outside gene matches: 17. Germline V gene data show CDR1 as KGHSH and CDR2 as LQKENI. The CDR3 loop spans 19 amino acids.

The rearrangement uses TRBV5-4 and TRBJ1-5; 9 nucleotides align to TRBD1. The V segment lost 4 bases and the J segment 2 bases; nucleotides outside the gene matches: 10. CDR3 length equals 17 residues. Germline CDR1 SGHNT, CDR2 YYREEE (reference sequence). The DNA of the CDR3 is TGTGCCAGCAGCCCCGGACCGAGACAGGGGGGCAATCAGCCCCAGCATTTT. This gives the protein CASSPGPRQGGNQPQHF.

The CDR3 reads CASSGSTQQTGELFF. The CDR3 DNA reads as TGTGCCAGCAGTGGAAGCACACAGCAAACCGGGGAGCTGTTTTTT. This chain joins TRBV6-1 and TRBJ2-2; D call uncertain. Germline-derived CDR1 and CDR2 are MNHNS and SASEGT. The CDR3 is 15 residues long. The V and J ends lost 4 bases and 5 bases respectively, with 14 bases between them.

This sequence joins TRBV7-8 and TRBJ1-5; D not certain. Germline V gene lookup returns CDR1 SGHVS and CDR2 FQNEAQ. Trimming removed 3 bases from V and 3 bases from J, with 12 bases in between. This CDR3 is 15 amino acids long. The CDR3 DNA follows: TGTGCCAGCAGCTTGCTTGAGCATGACAATCAGCCCCAGCATTTT. Its translation: CASSLLEHDNQPQHF.

V is TRBV19 and J is TRBJ1-4; D possibly corresponds to TRBD1 (6 bases). The V end was cut by 2 bases, the J end by 4 bases, with 17 bases between. Germline V gives CDR1 LNHDA, CDR2 SQIVND (reference sequence). This CDR3 has 17 residues. In DNA form, the CDR3 reads TGTGCCAGTAGTATACCCCCGGACAGTACTATTAATGAAAAACTGTTTTTT. Translating it yields CASSIPPDSTINEKLFF.

The CDR3 loop is CASSQGLKGGNQPQHF. In DNA, the CDR3 is TGCGCCAGCAGCCAAGGCCTTAAGGGGGGCAATCAGCCCCAGCATTTT. The chain recombines TRBV4-1 with TRBJ1-5; D is possibly TRBD1 (6 bases). The germline gives CDR1 MGHRA, CDR2 YSYEKL. Deletions cut 1 base from V and 2 bases from J, with 12 bases between. This CDR3 spans 16 amino acids.

The rearrangement links TRBV10-3 to TRBJ1-1, with TRBD1 identical over 8 bases. This CDR3 is 13 amino acids long. From germline, CDR1 is ENHRY and CDR2 SYGVKD. V gave up 10 bases and J gave up 0 bases; unmatched junction bases: 4. The CDR3, as DNA: TGTGCCAATAGACAGGGGATGAACACTGAAGCTTTCTTT. It yields the protein CANRQGMNTEAFF.

The rearrangement joins TRBV7-8 to TRBJ2-7; tentative D call: TRBD1 (5 bases). V was cut by 5 bases and J by 7 bases, with 21 bases left in between. CDR3 length: 15 residues. The germline gives CDR1 SGHVS, CDR2 FQNEAQ. CDR3 nucleotides: TGTGCCAGCAGCCCCCTATTTACCGTAGGGGCTGAGCAGTACTTC. It encodes CASSPLFTVGAEQYF.

This chain joins TRBV5-1 and TRBJ2-5, with D perhaps matching TRBD2 (6 bases). This CDR3 has 14 residues. CDR1 is SGHRS and CDR2 is YFSETQ in the germline V gene. V lost 1 base to trimming and J lost 2 bases, with 9 bases between them. The CDR3 DNA is TGCGCCAGCAGCTTGATCAGCGGGCAAGAGACCCAGTACTTC. Protein: CASSLISGQETQYF. The entire variable domain, with the rest obtained from reference TRBV5-1 and TRBJ2-5, is as follows: KAGVTQTPRYLIKTRGQQVTLSCSPISGHRSVSWYQQTPGQGLQFLFEYFSETQRNKGNFPGRFSGRQFSNSRSEMNVSTLELGDSALYLCASSLISGQETQYFGPGTRLLVL.

The chain recombines TRBV7-8 with TRBJ1-2, with 8 bases fitting TRBD1. The CDR3 length is 13 residues. Germline-derived CDR1 and CDR2 are SGHVS and FQNEAQ. Trimming took 5 bases from V and 7 from J; bases not matched to a gene: 6. CDR3 nucleotide sequence: TGTGCCAGCAGCCCGGACAGGGAGGTTGGCTACACCTTC. It is translated as CASSPDREVGYTF.

The rearrangement joins TRBV6-1 to TRBJ2-7; 8 bases line up with TRBD2. The V and J ends lost 7 bases and 1 base, in that order; junction bases with no gene match: 9. Germline CDR1 reads MNHNS; CDR2 reads SASEGT. CDR3 size: 15 residues. DNA for the CDR3: TGTGCCAGCACCGAAGGAGGGACTAGGTCCTACGAGCAGTACTTC. Translated: CASTEGGTRSYEQYF.